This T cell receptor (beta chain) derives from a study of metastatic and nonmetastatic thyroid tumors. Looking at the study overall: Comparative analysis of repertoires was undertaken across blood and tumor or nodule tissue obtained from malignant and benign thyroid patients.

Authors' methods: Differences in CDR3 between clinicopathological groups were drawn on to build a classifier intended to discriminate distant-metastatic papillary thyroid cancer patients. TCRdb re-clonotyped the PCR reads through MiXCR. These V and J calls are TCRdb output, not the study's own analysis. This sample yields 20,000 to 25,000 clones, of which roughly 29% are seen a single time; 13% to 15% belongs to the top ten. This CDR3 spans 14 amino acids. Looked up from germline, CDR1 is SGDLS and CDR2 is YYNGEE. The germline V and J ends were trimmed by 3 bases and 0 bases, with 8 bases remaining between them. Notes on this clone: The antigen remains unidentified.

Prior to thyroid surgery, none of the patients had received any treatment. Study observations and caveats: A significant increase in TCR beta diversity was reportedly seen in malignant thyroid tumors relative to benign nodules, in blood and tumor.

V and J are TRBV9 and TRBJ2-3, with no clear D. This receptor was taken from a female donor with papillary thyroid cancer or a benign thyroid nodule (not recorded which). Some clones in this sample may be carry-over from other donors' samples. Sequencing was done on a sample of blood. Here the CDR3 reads CASSATTSTDTQYF. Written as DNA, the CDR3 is TGTGCCAGCAGCGCCACGACTAGCACAGATACGCAGTATTTT.